This T cell receptor beta chain was sequenced in a study of blood T cell repertoires in COVID-19. Study in general: In each case, the material was cDNA or gDNA derived from T cells, B-cell-depleted T cells, or PBMCs.

Clinical history reported by participants formed the basis on which cohorts were assigned. Per the original data handling: Amplification of reference gene primers was used by the study to estimate nucleated cell counts. Profiled with immunoSEQ multiplex PCR; TCRdb holds only in-frame clones, not every one. The V and J calls and the clone size are those of that table, but D and trimming were determined from the DNA. There are approximately 270,000 clones in the sample; 90% occur only once, and over 4% lies in the top ten. The receptor was isolated from a woman between 25 and 40 years old with acute COVID-19. Sequenced material: PBMCs or T cells enriched from blood (not recorded which).

The CDR3 loop reads CSGNRGMNTEAFF. CDR3 nucleotide sequence: TGCAGCGGTAACAGGGGAATGAACACTGAAGCTTTCTTT. The chain carries TRBV29-1 and TRBJ1-1; the match to TRBD1 covers 7 bases. Germline V gene data show CDR1 as SQVTM and CDR2 as ANQGSEA. The junction had 5 bases not matched to a gene; V was cut back by 7 bases and J by 0 bases. The CDR3 runs 13 residues.